These 19 T cell receptor beta chains originate from one sample sequenced in a study of cytomegalovirus exposure and HLA in healthy donors (dated by TCRdb to 2015 to 2018). Library preparation employed the immunoSEQ multiplex PCR assay. TCRdb mirrors the immuneACCESS table, restricted to in-frame sequences. Some clones are absent from its copies; in checked studies, under half trace to an unresolved V gene, and the reason for the others is unknown. Across this sample there are 70,000 to 90,000 clones, with approximately 86% seen only once. The ten largest make up about 3% of the sample. Source material: PBMCs. The receptors shown here come from a man between 25 and 39 years old in good health and CMV-seronegative.

There are a few counts of this clone. The J gene is TRBJ2-1, the V gene TRBV7-2; 10 bases map to TRBD2. Germline loops: CDR1 SGHTA, CDR2 FQGNSA. Trimming at V came to 1 base and at J to 5 bases, leaving 2 bases not matched to a gene. The CDR3 covers 15 residues. CDR3 bases: TGTGCCAGCAGCTTAGTCGGACTAGCGGACAATGAGCAGTTCTTC. Its protein product is CASSLVGLADNEQFF.

The chain links TRBV5-6 to TRBJ1-5; D unresolved. V was cut by 4 bases and J by 4 bases, with 12 bases left in between. CDR3 length: 14 amino acids. Germline V gives CDR1 SGHDT, CDR2 YYEEEE. The CDR3 sequence: CASSEGFWNQPQHF. The CDR3 DNA reads TGTGCCAGCAGCGAGGGATTTTGGAATCAGCCCCAGCATTTT.

This chain joins TRBV18 and TRBJ2-7, with TRBD1 matching over 11 bases. V was clipped by 3 bases and J by 6 bases; unmatched bases: 7. Germline-derived CDR1 and CDR2 are KGHSH and LQKENI. This CDR3 region has 15 residues. The CDR3 loop reads CASSPGTGGSSEQYV. The CDR3 region has the DNA TGTGCCAGCTCACCGGGGACAGGGGGGTCGAGCGAGCAGTACGTC.

The rearrangement links TRBV11-2 to TRBJ2-7, with TRBD2 identical over 7 bases. CDR1 is SGHAT and CDR2 is FQNNGV in the germline V gene. V lost 3 bases and J lost 0; bases outside the gene matches: 2. The CDR3 has 14 amino acids. The CDR3 reads CASSLWDYSYEQYV. The CDR3 DNA follows: TGTGCCAGCAGCTTGTGGGACTACTCCTACGAGCAGTACGTC.

The chain recombines TRBV9 with TRBJ2-3; D is uncertain. The CDR3 loop spans 15 amino acids. Germline V CDR1 and CDR2: SGDLS, YYNGEE. V gave up 5 bases and J gave up 0 bases, with 13 bases separating them. This CDR3 reads CASRSGQASTDTQYF. The CDR3 nucleotides read TGTGCCAGCAGGTCAGGTCAGGCCAGCACAGATACGCAGTATTTT.

V is TRBV28 and J is TRBJ2-1, with 7 bases lining up with TRBD1. Germline loops: CDR1 MDHEN, CDR2 SYDVKM. This CDR3 contains 16 residues. The J segment lost 7 bases and the V segment lost 6 bases, leaving 15 bases of the junction unmatched. The CDR3 DNA reads as TGTGCCAGCAGGCCCGGTCGACAGGGTGGCTGGAATGAGCAGTTCTTC. The encoded protein is CASRPGRQGGWNEQFF.

The chain employs TRBV18 and TRBJ1-5, with D possibly matching TRBD1 (6 bases). Germline loops: CDR1 KGHSH, CDR2 LQKENI. Trimming shortened V by 3 bases and J by 1 base, and 13 bases separated the two germline ends. The CDR3 totals 16 residues. The DNA of the CDR3 is TGTGCCAGCTCACCCGCGACAGGAGTCAGCAATCAGCCCCAGCATTTT. Amino acid sequence: CASSPATGVSNQPQHF.

This chain uses TRBV5-1 with TRBJ1-1, with TRBD1 identical over 9 bases. Germline V CDR1 and CDR2: SGHRS, YFSETQ. The CDR3 contains 14 residues. The junction had 3 bases not matched to a gene; V was cut back by 1 base and J by 5 bases. This CDR3 reads CASSLTGGWTEAFF. In DNA, the CDR3 is TGCGCCAGCAGCTTGACAGGGGGCTGGACTGAAGCTTTCTTT.

The V call is TRBV11-2, the J call TRBJ1-4; no clear D. V gave up 3 bases and J gave up 7 bases, with 15 bases separating them. Germline lookup yields CDR1 SGHAT and CDR2 FQNNGV. The CDR3 is made up of 15 amino acids. In nucleotides, the CDR3 is TGTGCCAGCAGCTTTTACCTGGCGGCGGGTGAAAAACTGTTTTTT. Its protein product is CASSFYLAAGEKLFF.

This chain uses TRBV5-5 with TRBJ2-3, with 10 bases identical to TRBD2. Germline loops: CDR1 SGHKS, CDR2 YYEKEE (reference sequence). This CDR3 spans 15 amino acids. J gave up 4 bases and V 3 bases, and 5 bases lay outside the gene matches. CDR3 coding DNA: TGTGCCAGCAGCTGGAGCGGGGGGGTTTCAGATACGCAGTATTTT. Protein: CASSWSGGVSDTQYF. Filled out from reference TRBV5-5 and TRBJ2-3, the complete variable domain reads DAGVTQSPTHLIKTRGQQVTLRCSPISGHKSVSWYQQVLGQGPQFIFQYYEKEERGRGNFPDRFSARQFPNYSSELNVNALLLGDSALYLCASSWSGGVSDTQYFGPGTRLTVL.

The chain is built from TRBV28 and TRBJ2-7; D may be TRBD2 (7 bases). This CDR3 region has 14 residues. V was pared by 2 bases and J by 4 bases, with 12 bases between. Germline CDR1 reads MDHEN; CDR2 reads SYDVKM. CDR3 residues: CASSLVGGQYEQYF. DNA of the CDR3: TGTGCCAGCAGTTTAGTGGGGGGGCAGTACGAGCAGTACTTC.

J is TRBJ2-6 and V is TRBV4-1; D unresolved. Germline CDR1 and CDR2: MGHRA and YSYEKL. Deletions cut 0 bases from V and 0 bases from J, with 12 bases between. This CDR3 contains 18 residues. The CDR3 loop is CASSQDGFGFSGANVLTF. The DNA of the CDR3 is TGCGCCAGCAGCCAAGATGGGTTCGGGTTCTCTGGGGCCAACGTCCTGACTTTC.

The V and J genes are TRBV7-2 and TRBJ2-1; 9 bases are shared with TRBD1. Germline V CDR1 and CDR2: SGHTA, FQGNSA. The CDR3 is 15 residues long. V lost 0 bases to trimming and J lost 3 bases; unmatched junction nucleotides: 0. CDR3 protein: CASSLAGQGYNEQFF. The CDR3 bases are TGTGCCAGCAGCTTAGCGGGACAGGGCTACAATGAGCAGTTCTTC.

The CDR3 here is CASSVRRVFNQPQHF. The CDR3 nucleotides are TGTGCCAGCAGCGTTAGGAGAGTGTTCAATCAGCCCCAGCATTTT. This rearrangement joins TRBV9 to TRBJ1-5; D remains ambiguous. The germline gives CDR1 SGDLS, CDR2 YYNGEE. V lost 2 bases and J 3 bases, leaving 12 bases between the germline ends. The CDR3 has 15 residues.

This chain uses TRBV7-2 with TRBJ2-5; 8 bases fit TRBD2. In germline, CDR1 is SGHTA, CDR2 FQGNSA. Trimming removed 4 bases from V and 7 bases from J; junction bases left unmatched: 20. This CDR3 is 18 amino acids long. For the CDR3, the DNA is TGTGCCAGCAGCTGGGAACGAGGGCCGGGACTAGTCAAGACGACCCAGTACTTC. This gives the protein CASSWERGPGLVKTTQYF.

The rearrangement links TRBV10-3 to TRBJ1-1; 8 bases map to TRBD1. CDR3 length: 16 amino acids. The ends lost 4 bases at V and 1 base at J; junction bases unmatched: 8. Germline V gene lookup returns CDR1 ENHRY and CDR2 SYGVKD. The CDR3 nucleotides are TGTGCCATCAGTGCCATTTCCGGGACAGGGAACACTGAAGCTTTCTTT. Its protein product is CAISAISGTGNTEAFF.

The gene calls are TRBV27 and TRBJ1-2; D might be TRBD1 (5 bases). In germline, CDR1 is MNHEY, CDR2 SMNVEV (reference sequence). The CDR3 is 19 residues long. The V and J ends lost 6 bases and 7 bases respectively, with 33 bases between them. CDR3 in amino acids: CASRSILRNRAGVEGGYTF. CDR3 coding DNA: TGTGCCAGCAGATCAATCTTAAGAAATAGGGCGGGGGTGGAGGGTGGCTACACCTTC.

The chain carries TRBV9 and TRBJ2-3; D is unclear. The CDR3 is made up of 14 amino acids. Between the trimmed V and J ends, which lost 4 bases and 9 bases, there was a span of 18 bases. Germline V gives CDR1 SGDLS, CDR2 YYNGEE. CDR3 protein: CASSSSSTRETQYF. CDR3 sequence (DNA): TGTGCCAGCAGCTCCTCGAGTACGAGAGAAACGCAGTATTTT.

V gene TRBV28 combines with J gene TRBJ1-5; TRBD1 might be the D (6 bases). The length of the CDR3 is 14 residues. Per the germline V gene, CDR1 is MDHEN and CDR2 is SYDVKM. Trimming took off 5 bases at V and 3 bases at J, with 11 bases between the two ends. CDR3 sequence (DNA): TGTGCCAGCAGTCCGGGACAACTCAATCAGCCCCAGCATTTT. Translated, it gives CASSPGQLNQPQHF.